The rows below give T cell receptor beta chains drawn from one sample of a study of cytomegalovirus exposure and HLA in healthy donors. TCRdb keeps only in-frame clones here, not all; method: immunoSEQ multiplex PCR. Among about 170,000 clones, about 75% were seen once, and the ten largest hold under 3%. Sample: PBMCs. The receptors derive from a woman aged 45-59 years in good health and CMV-seropositive. The CDR3 runs from the conserved cysteine through the conserved F or W. The order of the fields is V gene, J gene, CDR3 protein.

TRBV5-4,TRBJ1-2,CASSLAEANYGYTF
TRBV19,TRBJ2-3,CASSTLGQGDTDTQYF
TRBV10-2,TRBJ2-7,CASSETAGASYEQYF
TRBV5-1,TRBJ1-4,CASSLVGGIEKLFF
TRBV7-3,TRBJ2-5,CASSLTGSSGGVQETQYF
TRBV5-4,TRBJ1-1,CASSTFGGNTEAFF
TRBV6-1,TRBJ1-1,CASSSGRSQAFF
TRBV5-1,TRBJ2-7,CASSSGVLGQGRYEQYF
TRBV2,TRBJ2-7,CASSEQGHHEQYF
TRBV2,TRBJ1-4,CASSVGGGKLFF
TRBV6-1,TRBJ2-5,CASSEDAGAGKETQYF
TRBV5-6,TRBJ2-4,CASSPRGGGGNIQYF
TRBV10-3,TRBJ1-1,CAISEPGLDGAFF
TRBV5-1,TRBJ2-7,CASSHRGLDGTDEQYF
TRBV4-1,TRBJ2-3,CASSQVRTSGRKSTDTQYF
TRBV6-5,TRBJ2-5,CASSYSRFQETQYF
TRBV27,TRBJ1-2,CASSAERGRIYGYTF
TRBV5-4,TRBJ1-4,CASSLQGNEKLFF
TRBV27,TRBJ2-7,CASSLSRGTISYEQYF
TRBV18,TRBJ1-6,CASSPTASDSPLHF
TRBV7-9,TRBJ1-1,CASSLAKGTGEAFF
TRBV7-8,TRBJ1-1,CASSLAGVPEAFF
TRBV6-1,TRBJ2-7,CASSEAIRGQGGEQYF
TRBV5-5,TRBJ2-2,CATCDRDYTGELFF
TRBV2,TRBJ1-4,CASRRDLDEKLFF
TRBV7-9,TRBJ2-1,CASSLDGGPGEQFF
TRBV5-8,TRBJ2-3,CASSLRAGNTDTQYF
TRBV23-1,TRBJ1-1,CASSQSPGVGRNTEAFF
TRBV7-9,TRBJ2-1,CASSLPGLAGTEQFF
TRBV2,TRBJ1-6,CASKGQGVNSPLHF
TRBV13,TRBJ1-1,CASSDDRVTEAFF
TRBV4-2,TRBJ2-2,CASSLALAVNTGELFF
TRBV6-1,TRBJ2-1,CASSGKLAGGYNEQFF
TRBV6-6,TRBJ2-7,CASSFSLDSLLEQYF
TRBV9,TRBJ1-3,CASSGGTASGNTIYF
TRBV19,TRBJ2-5,CASNPGLAGGQETQYF
TRBV5-4,TRBJ1-2,CASSIGTNNYGYTF
TRBV9,TRBJ2-5,CASSRRLAETQYF
TRBV2,TRBJ1-1,CASALSSRMTEAFF
TRBV5-1,TRBJ1-1,CASSINTGESTEAFF
TRBV11-2,TRBJ2-2,CASSPTFTGELFF
TRBV4-1,TRBJ1-2,CASSRTGPNGYTF